Listed below are T cell receptor beta chains from one sample, sequenced in a study of OX40 agonist ivuxolimab in advanced cancers. TCRdb keeps only in-frame clones here, not all; method: immunoSEQ multiplex PCR. This sample has about 35,000 clones, with approximately 72% found just once. The sequencing here drew on CD4+ or CD8+ T cells sorted from blood, taken in a trial of the OX40 agonist ivuxolimab. The source is an adult with an advanced solid tumor such as melanoma, head and neck, liver or kidney cancer. The CDR3 runs from the conserved cysteine through the conserved F or W. A D gene is named only where the DNA matches it firmly. Rows may omit the clone size; those that give it use once, few, many or a size class.

clone_size: medium-sized
v_call: TRBV21-1
j_call: TRBJ2-2
d_call: -
cdr3_aa: CASSKVESAIAGGANTGELFF
cdr3_nt: TGTGCCAGCAGCAAAGTCGAGTCCGCGATAGCGGGAGGCGCGAACACCGGGGAGCTGTTTTTT

clone_size: -
v_call: TRBV11-2
j_call: TRBJ2-1
d_call: -
cdr3_aa: CASSLVGGGLRSYNEQFF
cdr3_nt: TGTGCCAGCAGCTTAGTCGGTGGCGGGCTACGCTCCTACAATGAGCAGTTCTTC

clone_size: -
v_call: TRBV9
j_call: TRBJ2-3
d_call: -
cdr3_aa: CASSVDAGGVTDTQYF
cdr3_nt: TGTGCCAGCAGCGTAGATGCGGGTGGGGTCACAGATACGCAGTATTTT

clone_size: -
v_call: TRBV19
j_call: TRBJ1-2
d_call: TRBD1
cdr3_aa: CASSTRQGAQDGYTF
cdr3_nt: TGTGCCAGTAGTACCCGACAGGGGGCCCAGGATGGCTACACCTTC

clone_size: -
v_call: TRBV19
j_call: TRBJ2-1
d_call: -
cdr3_aa: CASSISGGNEQFF
cdr3_nt: TGTGCCAGTAGTATTTCCGGCGGCAATGAGCAGTTCTTC

clone_size: -
v_call: TRBV28
j_call: TRBJ1-1
d_call: -
cdr3_aa: CASSPPGRGTNTEAFF
cdr3_nt: TGTGCCAGCAGTCCCCCAGGGAGGGGAACGAACACTGAAGCTTTCTTT

clone_size: -
v_call: TRBV5-6
j_call: TRBJ2-5
d_call: -
cdr3_aa: CASTKLGSGSQETQYF
cdr3_nt: TGTGCCAGCACCAAGCTTGGATCGGGATCACAAGAGACCCAGTACTTC

clone_size: few
v_call: TRBV5-1
j_call: TRBJ2-5
d_call: -
cdr3_aa: CARQDHGQKETQYF
cdr3_nt: TGCGCCAGACAAGATCATGGACAGAAAGAGACCCAGTACTTC

clone_size: -
v_call: TRBV2
j_call: TRBJ2-1
d_call: -
cdr3_aa: CASRDAREQFF
cdr3_nt: TGTGCCAGCAGGGACGCTCGGGAGCAGTTCTTC

clone_size: -
v_call: TRBV6-5
j_call: TRBJ1-4
d_call: TRBD1
cdr3_aa: CASSRDRVYEKLFF
cdr3_nt: TGTGCCAGCAGCAGGGACAGGGTTTATGAAAAACTGTTTTTT

clone_size: -
v_call: TRBV6-4
j_call: TRBJ2-1
d_call: TRBD1
cdr3_aa: CASSDGQGANEQFF
cdr3_nt: TGTGCCAGCAGTGACGGACAGGGGGCGAATGAGCAGTTCTTC

clone_size: -
v_call: TRBV6-6
j_call: TRBJ2-1
d_call: TRBD2
cdr3_aa: CASSPTSGRDNEQFF
cdr3_nt: TGTGCCAGCAGTCCAACTAGCGGGAGGGACAATGAGCAGTTCTTC

clone_size: -
v_call: TRBV7-2
j_call: TRBJ2-7
d_call: -
cdr3_aa: CASSLEGGLAYEQYF
cdr3_nt: TGTGCCAGCAGCTTAGAAGGTGGATTGGCCTACGAGCAGTACTTC

clone_size: -
v_call: TRBV29-1
j_call: TRBJ2-5
d_call: -
cdr3_aa: CSVYHKGETQYF
cdr3_nt: TGCAGCGTTTACCATAAGGGAGAGACCCAGTACTTC

clone_size: -
v_call: TRBV28
j_call: TRBJ2-5
d_call: -
cdr3_aa: CASSGIARETQYF
cdr3_nt: TGTGCCAGCAGTGGTATTGCGAGGGAGACCCAGTACTTC

clone_size: few
v_call: TRBV6-5
j_call: TRBJ1-4
d_call: -
cdr3_aa: CASSYLVSTINEKLFF
cdr3_nt: TGTGCCAGCAGTTACCTTGTATCTACCATTAATGAAAAACTGTTTTTT

clone_size: medium-sized
v_call: TRBV5-1
j_call: TRBJ2-4
d_call: -
cdr3_aa: CASTQDSLDIQYF
cdr3_nt: TGCGCCAGCACCCAGGACTCCTTGGACATTCAGTACTTC

clone_size: -
v_call: TRBV19
j_call: TRBJ2-3
d_call: TRBD2
cdr3_aa: CASSIATSGDPTSSTDTQYF
cdr3_nt: TGTGCCAGTAGTATAGCGACTAGCGGGGACCCAACCTCTAGCACAGATACGCAGTATTTT

clone_size: -
v_call: TRBV13
j_call: TRBJ2-1
d_call: TRBD2
cdr3_aa: CASSWRGARDNEQFF
cdr3_nt: TGTGCCAGCAGCTGGCGGGGGGCGCGGGACAATGAGCAGTTCTTC

clone_size: -
v_call: TRBV5-1
j_call: TRBJ2-2
d_call: TRBD2
cdr3_aa: CASSPGTSGPHGELFF
cdr3_nt: TGCGCCAGCAGCCCCGGGACTAGCGGTCCCCACGGGGAGCTGTTTTTT

clone_size: -
v_call: TRBV13
j_call: TRBJ1-1
d_call: TRBD1
cdr3_aa: CASSSRQGETEAFF
cdr3_nt: TGTGCCAGCAGCTCACGACAGGGAGAGACTGAAGCTTTCTTT

clone_size: -
v_call: TRBV18
j_call: TRBJ1-4
d_call: TRBD1
cdr3_aa: CASSPGQGNEKLFF
cdr3_nt: TGTGCCAGCTCACCGGGACAGGGAAATGAAAAACTGTTTTTT

clone_size: -
v_call: TRBV7-8
j_call: TRBJ2-7
d_call: TRBD1
cdr3_aa: CASRGTVSYEQYF
cdr3_nt: TGTGCCAGCAGGGGGACAGTAAGCTACGAGCAGTACTTC

clone_size: -
v_call: TRBV27
j_call: TRBJ2-7
d_call: -
cdr3_aa: CASRNRPVSKEQYF
cdr3_nt: TGTGCCAGCAGAAACAGGCCAGTAAGTAAGGAGCAGTACTTC

clone_size: -
v_call: TRBV5-1
j_call: TRBJ2-1
d_call: TRBD1
cdr3_aa: CASQNRTGAYNEQFF
cdr3_nt: TGCGCCAGCCAAAACCGGACAGGGGCCTACAATGAGCAGTTCTTC

clone_size: -
v_call: TRBV5-6
j_call: TRBJ2-4
d_call: -
cdr3_aa: CASSLYAGENIQYF
cdr3_nt: TGTGCCAGCAGCTTGTACGCAGGTGAAAACATTCAGTACTTC

clone_size: -
v_call: TRBV7-3
j_call: TRBJ2-3
d_call: TRBD2
cdr3_aa: CASSPGTSGSTDTQYF
cdr3_nt: TGTGCCAGCAGCCCGGGGACTAGCGGTAGCACAGATACGCAGTATTTT

clone_size: -
v_call: TRBV28
j_call: TRBJ1-1
d_call: TRBD1
cdr3_aa: CASRRGLTEAFF
cdr3_nt: TGTGCCAGCAGAAGGGGGCTTACTGAAGCTTTCTTT

clone_size: -
v_call: TRBV6-1
j_call: TRBJ1-2
d_call: TRBD1
cdr3_aa: CASSTTGVPLYGYTF
cdr3_nt: TGTGCCAGCAGCACAACAGGGGTTCCCCTCTATGGCTACACCTTC

clone_size: -
v_call: TRBV18
j_call: TRBJ1-1
d_call: -
cdr3_aa: CASSPREGGTEAFF
cdr3_nt: TGTGCCAGCTCACCAAGGGAGGGGGGCACTGAAGCTTTCTTT

clone_size: -
v_call: TRBV4-2
j_call: TRBJ2-3
d_call: TRBD2
cdr3_aa: CASSWGGADTQYF
cdr3_nt: TGTGCCAGCAGTTGGGGGGGGGCAGATACGCAGTATTTT

clone_size: -
v_call: TRBV11-2
j_call: TRBJ1-3
d_call: TRBD1
cdr3_aa: CASSLAGGVGGNTIYF
cdr3_nt: TGTGCCAGCAGCTTAGCAGGGGGAGTAGGTGGAAACACCATATATTTT

clone_size: few
v_call: TRBV15
j_call: TRBJ2-7
d_call: TRBD1
cdr3_aa: CATSREGQSSYEQYF
cdr3_nt: TGTGCCACCAGCAGAGAGGGACAGAGCTCCTACGAGCAGTACTTC

clone_size: -
v_call: TRBV30
j_call: TRBJ2-5
d_call: TRBD1
cdr3_aa: CAWSGGLTGEETQYF
cdr3_nt: TGTGCCTGGAGTGGGGGGTTGACAGGGGAAGAGACCCAGTACTTC

clone_size: -
v_call: TRBV18
j_call: TRBJ1-2
d_call: -
cdr3_aa: CASSPQGGGYTF
cdr3_nt: TGTGCCAGCTCACCACAGGGAGGAGGCTACACCTTC

clone_size: -
v_call: TRBV19
j_call: TRBJ2-2
d_call: TRBD1
cdr3_aa: CASSLGQTNTGELFF
cdr3_nt: TGTGCCAGTAGCCTGGGACAGACGAACACCGGGGAGCTGTTTTTT

clone_size: -
v_call: TRBV10-2
j_call: TRBJ2-7
d_call: -
cdr3_aa: CATESYEQYF
cdr3_nt: TGCGCCACCGAGTCCTACGAGCAGTACTTC

clone_size: -
v_call: TRBV13
j_call: TRBJ2-2
d_call: -
cdr3_aa: CASRRRENTGELFF
cdr3_nt: TGTGCCAGCAGGCGCAGGGAGAACACCGGGGAGCTGTTTTTT

clone_size: -
v_call: TRBV5-8
j_call: TRBJ2-7
d_call: -
cdr3_aa: CASSPAGGYEQYF
cdr3_nt: TGTGCCAGCAGTCCAGCCGGGGGCTACGAGCAGTACTTC

clone_size: -
v_call: TRBV7-9
j_call: TRBJ2-3
d_call: TRBD1
cdr3_aa: CASSLETGGAADTQYF
cdr3_nt: TGTGCCAGCAGCTTAGAAACAGGGGGCGCAGCCGATACGCAGTATTTT

clone_size: -
v_call: TRBV28
j_call: TRBJ1-5
d_call: TRBD1
cdr3_aa: CASRWGQHSNQPQHF
cdr3_nt: TGTGCCAGCAGATGGGGACAGCATAGCAATCAGCCCCAGCATTTT

clone_size: -
v_call: TRBV5-1
j_call: TRBJ1-1
d_call: TRBD1
cdr3_aa: CASSSGQVEAFF
cdr3_nt: TGCGCCAGCAGCTCCGGACAGGTTGAAGCTTTCTTT

clone_size: -
v_call: TRBV5-4
j_call: TRBJ1-2
d_call: -
cdr3_aa: CASSSEDRANYGYTF
cdr3_nt: TGTGCCAGCAGCTCCGAGGACAGAGCTAACTATGGCTACACCTTC

clone_size: -
v_call: TRBV21-1
j_call: TRBJ2-7
d_call: -
cdr3_aa: CASSRWDRGLGEQYF
cdr3_nt: TGTGCCAGCAGCAGGTGGGACAGGGGGCTCGGTGAGCAGTACTTC

clone_size: -
v_call: TRBV7-9
j_call: TRBJ2-7
d_call: TRBD2
cdr3_aa: CASSLGLAAVGDEQYF
cdr3_nt: TGTGCCAGCAGCTTAGGTCTAGCGGCCGTGGGTGACGAGCAGTACTTC

clone_size: -
v_call: TRBV19
j_call: TRBJ1-5
d_call: TRBD1
cdr3_aa: CATSSTGDSQPQHF
cdr3_nt: TGTGCCACCAGCTCGACGGGGGACAGTCAGCCCCAGCATTTT

clone_size: few
v_call: TRBV7-7
j_call: TRBJ2-5
d_call: -
cdr3_aa: CASSLDSGTETQYF
cdr3_nt: TGTGCCAGCAGCTTAGATTCAGGGACAGAGACCCAGTACTTC

clone_size: -
v_call: TRBV7-3
j_call: TRBJ2-5
d_call: TRBD1
cdr3_aa: CASSLRTGGQETQYF
cdr3_nt: TGTGCCAGCAGCTTAAGGACAGGGGGACAAGAGACCCAGTACTTC

clone_size: -
v_call: TRBV7-8
j_call: TRBJ2-1
d_call: -
cdr3_aa: CASSPDSQLPAYNEQFF
cdr3_nt: TGTGCCAGCAGCCCGGACAGCCAACTACCAGCCTACAATGAGCAGTTCTTC

clone_size: -
v_call: TRBV9
j_call: TRBJ1-6
d_call: -
cdr3_aa: CASSGANSPLHF
cdr3_nt: TGTGCCAGCAGCGGGGCTAATTCACCCCTCCACTTT

clone_size: few
v_call: TRBV6-5
j_call: TRBJ1-5
d_call: -
cdr3_aa: CASSYQAGTQPQHF
cdr3_nt: TGTGCCAGCAGTTACCAGGCAGGGACTCAGCCCCAGCATTTT

clone_size: -
v_call: TRBV5-1
j_call: TRBJ2-7
d_call: -
cdr3_aa: CASAQGTSYEQYF
cdr3_nt: TGCGCCAGCGCTCAGGGGACCTCCTACGAGCAGTACTTC

clone_size: few
v_call: TRBV28
j_call: TRBJ1-5
d_call: -
cdr3_aa: CASSTSPGDSNQPQHF
cdr3_nt: TGTGCCAGCAGCACATCACCGGGGGATAGCAATCAGCCCCAGCATTTT

clone_size: -
v_call: TRBV5-1
j_call: TRBJ2-7
d_call: -
cdr3_aa: CASSLNGRPVGEQYF
cdr3_nt: TGCGCCAGCAGCTTGAATGGGAGACCGGTGGGAGAGCAGTACTTC

clone_size: -
v_call: TRBV15
j_call: TRBJ1-4
d_call: -
cdr3_aa: CATSKGGATNEKLFF
cdr3_nt: TGTGCCACCAGCAAAGGGGGGGCAACTAATGAAAAACTGTTTTTT

clone_size: -
v_call: TRBV7-9
j_call: TRBJ2-5
d_call: -
cdr3_aa: CASSLGGGQETQYF
cdr3_nt: TGTGCCAGCAGCTTAGGAGGGGGCCAAGAGACCCAGTACTTC

clone_size: -
v_call: TRBV7-9
j_call: TRBJ1-6
d_call: TRBD1
cdr3_aa: CASSGTANSPLHF
cdr3_nt: TGTGCCAGCAGCGGGACAGCAAATTCACCCCTCCACTTT

clone_size: -
v_call: TRBV5-1
j_call: TRBJ2-5
d_call: TRBD2
cdr3_aa: CASSAQSGGDETQYF
cdr3_nt: TGCGCCAGCAGCGCACAGAGCGGGGGGGATGAGACCCAGTACTTC

clone_size: -
v_call: TRBV7-9
j_call: TRBJ2-7
d_call: -
cdr3_aa: CASSSRDGNKYF
cdr3_nt: TGTGCCAGCAGCTCCCGGGACGGAAATAAGTACTTC